Listed here are 5 T cell receptor beta chains from one sample, sequenced in a study of blood T cell repertoires in COVID-19 (dated by TCRdb to the early 2020s). The library was prepared using the immunoSEQ multiplex PCR assay. Imported from immuneACCESS, the table was reduced by TCRdb to in-frame sequences with V and J called. These copies leave out some clones; in studies compared against another copy, an unresolved V gene accounts for under half, and the cause of the remainder is not known. The sample table holds some 300,000 clones, of which 70% to 90% were seen once. Of the sample, 4.1% falls within the top ten clones. The sequenced sample was peripheral blood. The receptors come from a woman aged 50 to 65 with active or convalescent COVID-19.

V and J are TRBV19 and TRBJ2-7; tentative D call: TRBD2 (6 bases). V was shortened by 4 bases and J by 1 base, with 11 bases between the two germline ends. Germline CDR1 is LNHDA and CDR2 is SQIVND (reference sequence). CDR3 size: 14 residues. The CDR3 nucleotides are TGTGCCAGTAGTAACACGGGGGATTCCTACGAGCAGTACTTC. This translates into CASSNTGDSYEQYF.

The DNA of the CDR3 is TGTGCCAGCAGCCAACCCCGGACAGCTTACTCTGGAAACACCATATATTTT. This codes for CASSQPRTAYSGNTIYF. The chain has TRBV3-1 (or the pseudogene TRBV3-2) and TRBJ1-3, with D possibly matching TRBD1 (6 bases). Trimming shortened V by 2 bases and J by 0 bases, and 14 bases separated the two germline ends. The CDR3 runs to 17 residues. Germline CDR1 reads LGHDT; CDR2 reads YNNKEL (reference sequence).

Concerning this clone itself: A read error may account for a junction end that differs from germline. The V gene is TRBV20-1, the J gene TRBJ1-2; possibly TRBD1 for D (6 bases). This CDR3 has 9 amino acids. The germline V gene has CDR1 DFQATT and CDR2 SNEGSKA (reference sequence). CDR3 protein: CSGQPGHAF. The CDR3 DNA is TGCAGTGGTCAGCCGGGACATGCCTTC.

The chain joins TRBV6-5 to TRBJ1-1; D unresolved. V lost 8 bases to trimming and J lost 2 bases, with 12 bases between them. This CDR3 spans 13 amino acids. Per germline, CDR1 MNHEY and CDR2 SVGAGI. Here the CDR3 DNA reads TGTGCCAGCTATCTTGGGCCCAACACTGAAGCTTTCTTT. This codes for CASYLGPNTEAFF.

This chain links TRBV6-2 or TRBV6-3 with TRBJ1-2, with 7 positions matching TRBD1. Per germline, CDR1 MNHEY and CDR2 SVGEGT. The CDR3 contains 17 residues. The V and J ends lost 1 base and 4 bases, in that order; junction bases with no gene match: 12. CDR3 nucleotide sequence: TGTGCCAGCAGTTACTTTAGAACATTGGGACAGTTCTATGGCTACACCTTC. Translating gives CASSYFRTLGQFYGYTF.